The source of this TCR beta chain is a study of a mutant IDH1 vaccine in newly diagnosed glioma. As for the study in general: Held at week 35, visit V12 was the safety follow-up, and visit V13 followed at week 47.

Time point meaning: week 47, end of study. Vaccine doses each comprised 300 ug of mutant IDH1 20-mer peptide, with topical imiquimod. Patients in the study were vaccinated eight times, receiving shots in weeks 1, 3, 5, 7, 11, 15, 19 and 23. V lost 0 bases and J lost 0, with 3 bases in between. Germline V gene sequence: CDR1 GTSNPN, CDR2 SVGIG (reference sequence). The CDR3 spans 12 residues. In the case of this clone: Its specificity is not known.

Study-wide findings and caveats: Immune responses arising from the vaccine appeared in just under 95% of patients. It seemed that pseudoprogression was not linked to changes in the top peripheral T cell clonotypes.

TCRdb keeps only in-frame clones here, not all; method: immunoSEQ multiplex PCR. The table includes about 94,000 clones, roughly 86% detected once. This chain uses TRBV30 with TRBJ2-7; no definite D call. The receptor's source is a woman in her fifties or sixties with glioma. Sequenced here: PBMCs, sampled from a glioma patient whose treatment included an IDH1 peptide vaccine. CDR3 DNA sequence: TGTGCCTGGAGTGTTGACTCCTACGAGCAGTACTTC. This sequence encodes CAWSVDSYEQYF.